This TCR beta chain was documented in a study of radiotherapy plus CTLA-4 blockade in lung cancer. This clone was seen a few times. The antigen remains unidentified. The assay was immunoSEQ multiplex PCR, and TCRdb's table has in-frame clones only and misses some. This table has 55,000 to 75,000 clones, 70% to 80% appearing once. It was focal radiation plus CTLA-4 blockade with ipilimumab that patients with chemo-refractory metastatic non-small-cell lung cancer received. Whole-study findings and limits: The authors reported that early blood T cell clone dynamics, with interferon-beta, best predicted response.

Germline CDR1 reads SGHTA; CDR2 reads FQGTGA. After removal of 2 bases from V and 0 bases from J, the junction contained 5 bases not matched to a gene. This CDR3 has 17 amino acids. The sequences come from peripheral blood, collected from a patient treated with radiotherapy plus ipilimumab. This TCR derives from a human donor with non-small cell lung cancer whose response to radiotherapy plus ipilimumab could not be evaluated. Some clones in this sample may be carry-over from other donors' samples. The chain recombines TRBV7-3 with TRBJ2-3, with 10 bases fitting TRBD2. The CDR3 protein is CASSLFGSGGSTDTQYF. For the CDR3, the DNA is TGTGCCAGCAGCTTATTTGGTAGCGGGGGGAGCACAGATACGCAGTATTTT. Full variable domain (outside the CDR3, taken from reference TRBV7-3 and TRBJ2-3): GAGVSQTPSNKVTEKGKYVELRCDPISGHTALYWYRQSLGQGPEFLIYFQGTGAADDSGLPNDRFFAVRPEGSVSTLKIQRTERGDSAVYLCASSLFGSGGSTDTQYFGPGTRLTVL.